This TCR beta chain came from a study of sequential checkpoint blockade in melanoma (dated by TCRdb to 2018 to 2020). Regarding the complete study: Patients were assigned by 1:1 randomization to either first-line nivolumab followed by ipilimumab (arm A) or ipilimumab followed by nivolumab (arm B). Both trial sequences were followed by maintenance nivolumab. Overall study results and their limits: Validation of the response-prediction model combining TCR metrics and mutation burden is needed in larger, independent patient cohorts.

TCRbeta CDR3 regions were immunosequenced from genomic DNA with the immunoSEQ Assay. Prior to high-throughput sequencing, genomic DNA was amplified by bias-controlled multiplex PCR. As for how the authors treated the data: To quantify the absolute abundance of each unique TCRbeta CDR3 region, the sequences were collapsed and filtered. Clonality was defined as 1 minus Pielou's evenness and was calculated using productive rearrangements only. Clones with significantly greater frequencies in on-treatment versus baseline samples were identified using a previously published method. TCRdb obtained this table from immuneACCESS and retained in-frame rearrangements with V and J assigned. These tables miss some clones; where compared with another copy, unresolved V genes account for less than half of the shortfall, and the remainder is unexplained. V, J and clone size reflect that table, while D and trimming were determined from the DNA. The sample profile shows approximately 26,000 clones; about three quarters of them were found once. 22% of the sample is held by the ten biggest clonotypes.

After removal of 8 bases from V and 6 bases from J, the junction retains 8 bases not matched to a gene. From the germline V gene, CDR1 is MGHDK and CDR2 is SYGVNS. The CDR3 measures 14 amino acids from cysteine to phenylalanine. The read is trimmed to its CDR3 DNA, 42 bases read in frame from base 1. Points on this clone: The clone's antigen remains unknown. Base qualities are not provided; no much larger clone lies one nucleotide away.

In light of the paper, this sample's treatment or condition label describes: randomized to nivolumab then ipilimumab (arm A) or the reverse (arm B). None of the trial patients had been given prior DNA-damaging chemotherapy. A FACS Aria II flow cytometer was used to sort live CD3+CD8+ cells that were negative for CD19 and CD56 from thawed PBMCs. CheckMate 064, a randomized, open-label phase II trial of sequential checkpoint blockade, was the source of the samples, all of which came from patients with melanoma. Peripheral blood mononuclear cells were collected by leukapheresis, purified with Ficoll-Paque, and frozen in human serum with approximately 10% DMSO. Purity of sorted blood CD3+CD8+ cells was verified at >95% immediately after sorting, followed by DNA extraction.

This material consisted of CD8+ T cells sorted from blood (inferred from file names), taken from a patient given nivolumab and ipilimumab in sequence. The receptor was derived from a human donor with melanoma. The rearrangement combines TRBV25-1 with TRBJ2-2, with 8 bases in between that match TRBD1. The DNA sequence reads TGTGCCAGCCAGGGGGCTACTAACGCCGGGGAGCTGTTTTTT. Translation gives CASQGATNAGELFF.